This T cell receptor beta chain was retrieved from a study of shared clonotypes between healthy human individuals. At a deep level, the assay was run. Several immunoSEQ 96-well plates shared each subset's DNA, each plate a replicate. In the authors' methods: Quality scores were absent from the junction-only immunoSEQ sequences, so filtering differed. Repertoires were generated with immunoSEQ multiplex PCR, while TCRdb's copy carries only in-frame clones and drops some. V and J calls and clone size are copied from that table; D and trimming were computed from the DNA. The sample consists of around 500,000 clones, about four fifths of them appearing once. Trimming removed 2 bases at V and 6 bases at J, with 14 bases between. CDR1 LNHDA and CDR2 SQIVND come from the germline V gene (reference sequence). The CDR3 is made up of 15 amino acids.

Sequencing was performed on PBMCs. The chain combines TRBV19 with TRBJ1-5, with D perhaps matching TRBD1 (5 bases). This receptor was identified in a woman in her thirties or forties in good health. Some clones in this sample may be carry-over from other donors' samples. The CDR3, as DNA: TGTGCCAGTAGTATAAGGACAAATGCCGGTCAGCCCCAGCATTTT. Translation: CASSIRTNAGQPQHF.